A selection of T cell receptor beta chains follows, all from one sample in a study of blood T cell repertoires in COVID-19. The repertoire was sequenced with immunoSEQ multiplex PCR; TCRdb's copy has only in-frame clones and lacks some. The profile shows 85,000 to 130,000 clones, 70% to 85% of them singletons. The sequencing input was peripheral blood. These receptors were collected from a woman aged 55 to 70 with acute or convalescent COVID-19. Each CDR3 is given with its conserved first and last residue. Each record gives: J gene, V gene, D gene, clone size, CDR3 DNA, CDR3 protein. A D gene is named only where the DNA matches it firmly. Clone size is given for some rows only: seen once, a few or many times, or a class if the clone is expanded.

TRBJ2-7 | TRBV6-1 | . | . | TGTGCCAGCAGTGAAACGGGGAACTACGAGCAGTACTTC | CASSETGNYEQYF
TRBJ1-6 | TRBV10-3 | . | . | TGTGCCATCAGTGAGTCGATAGCGACAGGAGGTTCACCCCTCCACTTT | CAISESIATGGSPLHF
TRBJ1-4 | TRBV4-2 | TRBD1 | . | TGTGCCAGCAGAGAACCGGGGGACAGAGAGGAAAAACTGTTTTTT | CASREPGDREEKLFF
TRBJ2-3 | TRBV7-6 | . | . | TGTGCCAGCAGCTCCCAAGGGGGGAGGGCCGGAGATACGCAGTATTTT | CASSSQGGRAGDTQYF
TRBJ2-1 | TRBV28 | TRBD2 | . | TGTGCCAGCAGTTTTGGCGGGAGCTCCTACAATGAGCAGTTCTTC | CASSFGGSSYNEQFF
TRBJ1-6 | TRBV6-5 | TRBD1 | . | TGTGCCAGCTGGGACAGGGGGAGTTCACCCCTCCACTTT | CASWDRGSSPLHF
TRBJ2-2 | TRBV7-8 | . | . | TGTGCCAGCAGCTTCAACAGGGTCCAGAACACCGGGGAGCTGTTTTTT | CASSFNRVQNTGELFF
TRBJ2-3 | TRBV6-5 | . | . | TGTGCCAGCAGTTCTTCACTAGCCTCTAGCACAGATACGCAGTATTTT | CASSSSLASSTDTQYF
TRBJ2-1 | TRBV29-1 | . | . | TGCAGCGTTGATCCGGGGTTGCCCAAGTACAATGAGCAGTTCTTC | CSVDPGLPKYNEQFF
TRBJ1-2 | TRBV7-3 | . | . | TGTGCCAGCAGCTTACCACAGGGCCCCTCCTATGGCTACACCTTC | CASSLPQGPSYGYTF
TRBJ2-1 | TRBV3-1/TRBV3-2 | . | . | TGTGCCAGCAGCCAAGTCTTCCGTGAGCAGTTCTTC | CASSQVFREQFF
TRBJ1-2 | TRBV20-1 | TRBD1 | once | TGCAGTGCGACAGGGGGCCGTGGCTACACCTTC | CSATGGRGYTF
TRBJ2-3 | TRBV7-9 | TRBD2 | . | TGTGCCAGCAGCTTAACCCGGGACTACACAGATACGCAGTATTTT | CASSLTRDYTDTQYF
TRBJ2-5 | TRBV7-3 | TRBD2 | . | TGTGCCAGCCGTAGAGGACTAGCGGGAGAAGGAGAGACCCAGTACTTC | CASRRGLAGEGETQYF
TRBJ1-5 | TRBV6-1 | . | . | TGTGCCAGCAGTGAACGGGACTATAGCAATCAGCCCCAGCATTTT | CASSERDYSNQPQHF
TRBJ1-2 | TRBV19 | TRBD1 | few | TGTGCCAGTAGTATAGGTCAGGGGGCAACGTATGGCTACACCTTC | CASSIGQGATYGYTF
TRBJ2-7 | TRBV28 | . | . | TGTGCCAGCAGTTTCAACAGGGTGGTCAGCTACGAGCAGTACTTC | CASSFNRVVSYEQYF
TRBJ1-1 | TRBV19 | TRBD1 | . | TGTGCCAGTAGTCCCACCGGGACAGGGAATATCGCTGAAGCTTTCTTT | CASSPTGTGNIAEAFF
TRBJ1-6 | TRBV29-1 | TRBD1 | few | TGCAGCGTCGCAGGGACAGGGGGTTCACCCCTCCACTTT | CSVAGTGGSPLHF
TRBJ1-1 | TRBV30 | TRBD1 | . | TGTGCCTGGAGTCCCCCAAGGGGAGACAGGGAGATTGAAGCTTTCTTT | CAWSPPRGDREIEAFF
TRBJ2-1 | TRBV5-1 | . | . | TGCGCCAGCAGCTTTGGACAGACGGCCTACAATGAGCAGTTCTTC | CASSFGQTAYNEQFF
TRBJ1-1 | TRBV13 | TRBD1 | . | TGTGCCAGCAGCCCCTCGTACAGGGGGTTCACTGAAGCTTTCTTT | CASSPSYRGFTEAFF
TRBJ1-4 | TRBV7-9 | . | . | TGTGCCAGCAGCTTAGACGGGGTAGAAAAACTGTTTTTT | CASSLDGVEKLFF
TRBJ2-1 | TRBV24-1 | TRBD2 | few | TGTGCCACCCACATAACCGGGACTAGCGGGAGCCTCAATGAGCAGTTCTTC | CATHITGTSGSLNEQFF
TRBJ2-3 | TRBV29-1 | TRBD2 | . | TGCAGCGTCTGGGGGGGACTAGCGGGGGCCACAGATACGCAGTATTTT | CSVWGGLAGATDTQYF
TRBJ2-2 | TRBV27 | TRBD2 | . | TGTGCCAGCAGTTTTTCCACACCAGGACTAGATAGTTCAAACGGGGAGCTGTTTTTT | CASSFSTPGLDSSNGELFF
TRBJ2-2 | TRBV5-1 | TRBD2 | few | TGCGCCAGCAGCTGGGCCGTGCGGGCTAGCGGCGACACCGGGGAGCTGTTTTTT | CASSWAVRASGDTGELFF
TRBJ2-5 | TRBV15 | . | . | TGTGCCACCAGCAGGCTACCTCTTGGACCGGGACTCTCAGGGGAGACCCAGTACTTC | CATSRLPLGPGLSGETQYF
TRBJ1-2 | TRBV6-1 | . | . | TGTGCCAGCAGTGAGTTTGACAGACCAAACTATGGCTACACCTTC | CASSEFDRPNYGYTF
TRBJ2-6 | TRBV19 | . | . | TGTGCCAGTAGTATAGCACACTCTGGGGCCAACGTCCTGACTTTC | CASSIAHSGANVLTF
TRBJ2-4 | TRBV7-9 | TRBD2 | . | TGTGCCAGCAGCCGCCGGGAGGTTGAGACCAAAAACATTCAGTACTTC | CASSRREVETKNIQYF
TRBJ2-1 | TRBV5-1 | TRBD1 | once | TGCGCCAGCAGCTATGGGACAGGGAGACACAATGAGCAGTTCTTC | CASSYGTGRHNEQFF
TRBJ2-1 | TRBV6-5 | TRBD2 | . | TGTGCCAGCAGAACTAGCGGGAGCTCCTACAATGAGCAGTTCTTC | CASRTSGSSYNEQFF
TRBJ2-1 | TRBV13 | . | . | TGTGCCAGCAGTCGACAGGCTGTAATCTACAATGAGCAGTTCTTC | CASSRQAVIYNEQFF